This TCR beta chain stems from a study of blood T cells in healthy people across ages. PCR was performed a second time for about 7 to 12 cycles using a sample-barcoded 5' primer and a J-beta primer mix. TCRdb reanalysed the 5' RACE reads using MiXCR and keeps one entry per CDR3 protein. In the table there are about 1.4 million distinct CDR3 sequences, around 55% of which are singletons. V was shortened by 3 bases and J by 0 bases, with 9 bases between the two germline ends. The CDR3 has 15 residues. Russia was home to the donors, healthy Caucasian individuals aged about 6 to 90. The chain is built from TRBV12-3 or TRBV12-4 and TRBJ2-1; D gene unclear. This receptor was identified in a man between 18 and 29 years old in good health. The source material was blood. CDR3 DNA: TGTGCCAGCAGTTTGGACCCGTACTCCTACAATGAGCAGTTCTTC. Amino acids: CASSLDPYSYNEQFF.